The sample holds a few counts of the clone carrying this T cell receptor beta chain. Its target is unknown. This entry comes from a study of cytomegalovirus exposure and HLA in healthy donors. Study context: There were fewer than 130 million unique TCR beta sequences, drawn from 150 million to 200 million T cells, in an earlier analysis.

With 60 Vbeta and 13 Jbeta primers, the PCR was carried out. Libraries were prepared by immunoSEQ multiplex PCR; TCRdb keeps only in-frame clonotypes and omits some of them. This sample carries about 76,000 clones, approximately 80% of them seen once, and the ten largest clones take under 2%. The CDR3 has 14 residues. Germline lookup yields CDR1 LGHNA and CDR2 YSLEER. The V and J ends lost 0 bases and 4 bases respectively, with 9 bases between them. Study-wide points: An analysis was carried out later, and it reportedly showed fewer N-insertions in an Asian-associated ancestry cluster than the approximately 700-donor mean. Per a later analysis, 16,951 TCR beta sequences showed association with HLA alleles at 0.05 false discovery rate.

Sequenced sample: PBMCs. The chain has TRBV4-3 and TRBJ1-2; D remains unclear. The receptor was isolated from a woman younger than 45 in good health and CMV-seronegative. CDR3 in amino acids: CASSQDSLLYGYTF. CDR3 DNA: TGCGCCAGCAGCCAAGATTCACTTCTCTATGGCTACACCTTC.